The sequence of this T cell receptor beta chain was determined in a study of beta chain features in type 1 diabetes. Study observations and caveats: People with Type 1 diabetes carried modestly yet significantly shorter TCRB CDR3s in all four CD4+ subsets.

The whole isolated RNA underwent reverse transcription, so sequencing captured expressed TCRB transcripts. The protocol was immunoSEQ multiplex PCR, while the TCRdb copy is restricted to in-frame clones and leaves out a portion. The sample records more than 150,000 clones, roughly 9% being singletons. In this sample, this clone turned up a few times. Its antigen remains unknown. The sequence derives from a woman aged 30 to 39 with type 1 diabetes. What was sequenced was central memory CD4+ T cells from blood.

CDR3 residues: CASSADRGWNGYTF. For the CDR3, the DNA is TGTGCCAGCTCGGCGGACAGGGGTTGGAATGGCTACACCTTC. This chain uses TRBV18 with TRBJ1-2; TRBD1 matches 9 bases. CDR1 is KGHSH and CDR2 is LQKENI in the germline V gene. Trimming removed 6 bases from V and 6 bases from J; junction bases left unmatched: 8. The CDR3 contains 14 residues. The entire variable domain, with the rest obtained from reference TRBV18 and TRBJ1-2, is as follows: NAGVMQNPRHLVRRRGQEARLRCSPMKGHSHVYWYRQLPEEGLKFMVYLQKENIIDESGMPKERFSAEFPKEGPSILRIQQVVRGDSAAYFCASSADRGWNGYTFGSGTRLTVV.